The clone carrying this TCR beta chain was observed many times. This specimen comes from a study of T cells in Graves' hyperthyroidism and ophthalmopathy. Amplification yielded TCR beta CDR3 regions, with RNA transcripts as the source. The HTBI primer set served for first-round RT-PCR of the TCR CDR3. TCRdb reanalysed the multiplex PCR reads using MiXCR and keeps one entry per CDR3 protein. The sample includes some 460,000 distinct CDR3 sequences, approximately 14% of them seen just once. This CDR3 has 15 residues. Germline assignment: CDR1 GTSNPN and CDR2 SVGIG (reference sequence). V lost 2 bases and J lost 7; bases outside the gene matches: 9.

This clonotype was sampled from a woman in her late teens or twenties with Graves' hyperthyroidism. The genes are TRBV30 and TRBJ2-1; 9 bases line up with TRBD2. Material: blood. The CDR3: CAWSRMSGGLNEQFF. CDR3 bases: TGTGCCTGGAGTCGTATGAGCGGGGGGTTGAATGAGCAGTTCTTC. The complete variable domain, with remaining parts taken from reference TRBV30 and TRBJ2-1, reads SQTIHQWPATLVQPVGSPLSLECTVEGTSNPNLYWYRQAAGRGLQLLFYSVGIGQISSEVPQNLSASRPQDRQFILSSKKLLLSDSGFYLCAWSRMSGGLNEQFFGPGTRLTVL.